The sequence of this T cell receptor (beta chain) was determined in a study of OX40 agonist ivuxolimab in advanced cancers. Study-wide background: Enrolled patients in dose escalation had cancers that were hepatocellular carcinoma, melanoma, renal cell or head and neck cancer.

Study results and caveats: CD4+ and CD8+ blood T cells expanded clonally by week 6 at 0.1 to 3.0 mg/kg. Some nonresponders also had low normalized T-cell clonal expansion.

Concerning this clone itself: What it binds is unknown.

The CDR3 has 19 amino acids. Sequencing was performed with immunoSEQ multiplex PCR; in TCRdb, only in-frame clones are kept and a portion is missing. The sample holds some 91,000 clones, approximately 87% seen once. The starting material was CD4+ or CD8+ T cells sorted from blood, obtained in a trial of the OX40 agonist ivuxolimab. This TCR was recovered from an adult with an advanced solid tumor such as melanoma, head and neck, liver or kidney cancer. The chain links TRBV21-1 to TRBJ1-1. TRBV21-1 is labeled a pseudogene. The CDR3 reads CASRRMSAGTGKDVTEAFF. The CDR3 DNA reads TGTGCCAGCCGCAGAATGAGTGCCGGGACGGGGAAGGATGTGACTGAAGCTTTCTTT.